The clone carrying this T cell receptor (beta chain) was detected only once. Its antigen is unidentified. V was pared by 3 bases and J by 4 bases, with 9 bases of the junction left unmatched. The CDR3 is made up of 16 amino acids. The germline V gene has CDR1 SNHLY and CDR2 FYNNEI. Sequencing was performed with immunoSEQ multiplex PCR; in TCRdb, only in-frame clones are kept and a portion is missing. The sample has 85,000 to 95,000 clones, about nine tenths seen once. During the collection period, no donor immune events like infections were recorded. The sample belongs to a study of identifying expanded T cells in peripheral blood. Study-level results: Across healthy donors, higher total template counts meant significantly greater roughly two-week count variance. Over two and four weeks, about 15 and 19 clones changed, versus roughly 1.1 between replicates.

Sample: blood. The chain is built from TRBV2 and TRBJ1-1; TRBD1 aligns across 9 bases. The sequence came from a person aged 18 to 75 in good health. CDR3 coding DNA: TGTGCCAGCAGTGACCGACAGGGGGGGAGTGGCACTGAAGCTTTCTTT. It encodes CASSDRQGGSGTEAFF.